A selection of T cell receptor beta chains follows, all from one sample in a study of shared clonotypes between healthy human individuals. The repertoire was sequenced with immunoSEQ multiplex PCR; TCRdb's copy has only in-frame clones and lacks some. The table has under 2,000,000 clones, just under 95% seen once. Source material: naive CD8+ T cells sorted from blood. These TCRs come from a man between 18 and 29 years old in good health. CDR3s include the opening cysteine and the closing phenylalanine or tryptophan. Each record gives: clone size, CDR3 length, D gene, J gene, V gene, CDR3 DNA, CDR3 protein. A D gene is named only where the DNA matches it firmly. The size field is filled for only some rows; it gives once, few, many or a size class.

.	14	TRBD1	TRBJ1-1	TRBV7-3	TGTGCCAGCAGCCTGACAGGGGGGAACACTGAAGCTTTCTTT	CASSLTGGNTEAFF
once	13	TRBD1	TRBJ2-7	TRBV5-6	TGTGCCAGCAGCTGGGGCTCAGGGGGAGAGCAGTACTTC	CASSWGSGGEQYF
.	11	.	TRBJ1-1	TRBV7-9	TGTGCCAGCAGCCGGGGTTTCGAAGCTTTCTTT	CASSRGFEAFF
.	14	.	TRBJ2-3	TRBV6-6	TGTGCCAGCAGTTGGGGGGGCATCACAGATACGCAGTATTTT	CASSWGGITDTQYF
.	15	.	TRBJ1-1	TRBV19	TGTGCCAGTAGTGCAGGGATAGGGCTAGGCACTGAAGCTTTCTTT	CASSAGIGLGTEAFF
.	17	.	TRBJ2-7	TRBV7-9	TGTGCCAGCAGCTTAGGGTTTGAGACGACAGGACCTGGCGAGCAGTACTTC	CASSLGFETTGPGEQYF
.	15	.	TRBJ2-1	TRBV5-6	TGTGCCAGCAGCTTGGTCCCTGAATTTTACAATGAGCAGTTCTTC	CASSLVPEFYNEQFF
.	15	TRBD1	TRBJ1-2	TRBV6-1	TGTGCCAGCAGTGGGGGACAGCTAACTAACTATGGCTACACCTTC	CASSGGQLTNYGYTF
.	15	.	TRBJ1-6	TRBV7-9	TGTGCCAGCAGCTTACCCAATGGCCCTCTCCCCCCCCTCCACTTT	CASSLPNGPLPPLHF
.	12	.	TRBJ1-2	TRBV28	TGTGCCAGCAGTTTCGACAGCTATGGCTACACCTTC	CASSFDSYGYTF
.	13	.	TRBJ2-5	TRBV10-3	TGTGCCATCAGTGAGTACCCGGGAGAGACCCAGTACTTC	CAISEYPGETQYF
.	14	.	TRBJ1-1	TRBV10-2	TGCGCCAGCAGTCTCCCGGGCCTACCTACTGAAGCTTTCTTT	CASSLPGLPTEAFF
few	12	.	TRBJ2-1	TRBV7-8	TGTGCCAGCAGCCATTTGCGGGATGAGCAGTTCTTC	CASSHLRDEQFF
.	13	.	TRBJ2-7	TRBV19	TGTGCCAGTAGTAAAGACCCAACTTACGAGCAGTACTTC	CASSKDPTYEQYF
.	15	.	TRBJ2-3	TRBV19	TGTGCCAGTAGTCCGTTGGGGGACGACACAGATACGCAGTATTTT	CASSPLGDDTDTQYF
once	12	.	TRBJ2-1	TRBV10-3	TGTGCCATCAAAGGGGGGGACAATGAGCAGTTCTTC	CAIKGGDNEQFF
.	14	.	TRBJ1-5	TRBV2	TGTGCCAGCAGTAGTAGACAGCTCAATCAGCCCCAGCATTTT	CASSSRQLNQPQHF
.	14	TRBD2	TRBJ2-7	TRBV19	TGTGCCAGTTCAGGACTAGCGGCTGCCTACGAGCAGTACTTC	CASSGLAAAYEQYF
.	16	TRBD2	TRBJ2-3	TRBV27	TGTGCCAGCAGTTTATTCCCTAGCGGGAGTGCAGATACGCAGTATTTT	CASSLFPSGSADTQYF
.	12	TRBD1	TRBJ2-7	TRBV27	TGTGCCAGCACTCGGACAGGCGGCGAGCAGTACTTC	CASTRTGGEQYF
.	18	.	TRBJ1-2	TRBV7-8	TGTGCCAGCAGCTTAGCGGGTGCAGGACGGTGGGGTCGCTATGGCTACACCTTC	CASSLAGAGRWGRYGYTF
.	15	TRBD1	TRBJ2-1	TRBV28	TGTGCCAGCAGTTCCCCGGAGACAGGGAACAATGAGCAGTTCTTC	CASSSPETGNNEQFF
.	13	TRBD1	TRBJ2-7	TRBV7-9	TGTGCCAGCAGCTTGCCGACAGGGAACGAGCAGTACTTC	CASSLPTGNEQYF
.	11	.	TRBJ2-7	TRBV29-1	TGCAGCGTTGAACTTTACTACGAGCAGTACTTC	CSVELYYEQYF
.	17	TRBD1	TRBJ2-1	TRBV7-9	TGTGCCAGCAGCATTTCTCTTAGGGGACAGGGCTACAATGAGCAGTTCTTC	CASSISLRGQGYNEQFF
.	12	.	TRBJ1-2	TRBV28	TGTGCCAGCAGTTTATATGGGGGCGGCTACACCTTC	CASSLYGGGYTF
once	15	TRBD2	TRBJ2-3	TRBV7-9	TGTGCCAGCAGCTCCTGGACTAGCGGGAAGAATACGCAGTATTTT	CASSSWTSGKNTQYF
.	15	.	TRBJ2-3	TRBV30	TGTGCCTGGAGTTGGACGGGGGCAAGCACAGATACGCAGTATTTT	CAWSWTGASTDTQYF
.	12	TRBD2	TRBJ2-3	TRBV2	TGTGCCAGCAATATAGCGGGAGATACGCAGTATTTT	CASNIAGDTQYF
.	13	.	TRBJ2-7	TRBV5-4	TGTGCCAGCTCCACCTTGGAGGATGTCGAGCAGTACTTC	CASSTLEDVEQYF
.	15	TRBD1	TRBJ1-2	TRBV28	TGTGCCAGCAGTCTACAGGGGGCTGGGTATCGGGGCTACACCTTC	CASSLQGAGYRGYTF
.	15	TRBD2	TRBJ2-7	TRBV9	TGTGCCCGCGATCTCGGACTAGCGGGAGTAAGTGAGCAGTACTTC	CARDLGLAGVSEQYF
.	13	TRBD1	TRBJ1-2	TRBV5-6	TGTGCCAGCAGGGACAGGGGGCATTACGGCTACACCTTC	CASRDRGHYGYTF